This T cell receptor (beta chain) was recovered during a study of cytomegalovirus exposure and HLA in healthy donors. Use of 60 Vbeta and 13 Jbeta primers characterized the PCR. In the authors' workflow: An analysis performed later counted 73 million or so unique TCR beta chains (around 9.9 million of them shared). Some clones are missing from TCRdb's copy, which holds only in-frame ones; the method was immunoSEQ multiplex PCR. That table is the source of V, J and clone size, and D and trimming were worked out from the DNA. This table has tens of thousands of clones, about three fifths appearing once. As for this clone: Its target is unknown.

General study findings and limits: One cluster of highly shared sequence variants probably arose as a sequencing artifact. Clonal expansion, a later analysis showed, was greater in HLA-associated TCR beta chains than in equally common others. TCR beta chain V- and J-gene trimming was linked, in a later analysis, to a missense variant in DCLRE1C.

CDR1 and CDR2 from the germline V gene are ENHRY and SYGVKD. Germline trimming cut 10 bases from V and 8 bases from J; bases unmatched to any gene: 14. The CDR3 runs 16 residues. This sequence originates from a man aged 45-65 years in good health and CMV-seropositive. Input material: PBMCs. The chain recombines TRBV10-3 with TRBJ2-1; 13 positions match TRBD2. CDR3 region: CATRYGTSGMRDEQFF. Written as DNA, the CDR3 is TGTGCCACCCGCTACGGGACTAGCGGGATGAGGGATGAGCAGTTCTTC.